A single sample is the source of the 28 T cell receptor beta chains below, sequenced in a study of spatial heterogeneity in lung cancer. Time point reported: sample taken at primary tumor resection. Whole RNA from tumor, nontumor lung or frozen PBMC was sequenced unsorted. TCRdb used MiXCR to reprocess the 5' RACE reads, holding one entry per CDR3 protein. The sample includes about 52,000 distinct CDR3 sequences, roughly 7% of them seen just once. The starting material was PBMCs, obtained at surgery. These receptors were obtained from a female donor with early-stage non-small cell lung cancer.

This clonotype was observed a handful of times. The V call is TRBV6-2 or TRBV6-3, the J call TRBJ2-7; weak D call: TRBD2 (6 bases). This CDR3 spans 14 amino acids. CDR1 and CDR2 (germline): MNHEY, SVGEGT. V was trimmed by 5 bases and J by 1 base, leaving 12 bases between them. In DNA form, the CDR3 reads TGTGCCAGCAGTCTCGGCGGGACTTCCTACGAGCAGTACTTC. Translated, it gives CASSLGGTSYEQYF.

At least ten counts were recorded for this clonotype. The rearrangement joins TRBV7-2 to TRBJ2-1; 11 nucleotides match TRBD2. V shed 0 bases, J shed 2 bases, and the junction held 9 bases outside the gene matches. The CDR3 contains 19 residues. CDR1 and CDR2 from the germline V gene are SGHTA and FQGNSA. Written as DNA, the CDR3 is TGTGCCAGCAGCTTAGCCACTAGCGGGGGCCTTGGGCCCTACAATGAGCAGTTCTTC. Translated, it gives CASSLATSGGLGPYNEQFF.

This clonotype was picked up a small number of times. V is TRBV12-3 or TRBV12-4 and J is TRBJ1-2; the D is unclear. The V and J ends lost 0 bases and 2 bases respectively, with 10 bases between them. The CDR3 totals 15 residues. CDR3 sequence: CASSLALTFNYGYTF. In nucleotides, the CDR3 is TGTGCCAGCAGTTTAGCGCTCACCTTCAACTATGGCTACACCTTC.

V gene TRBV29-1 combines with J gene TRBJ2-7; D gene ambiguous. In germline, CDR1 is SQVTM, CDR2 ANQGSEA. The CDR3 contains 13 residues. Deletions cut 4 bases from V and 2 bases from J, with 12 bases between. The DNA of the CDR3 is TGCAGCGTTGTAGACCACAAGGCCTACGAGCAGTACTTC. Its translation: CSVVDHKAYEQYF.

This clonotype was seen a handful of times. The chain links TRBV5-1 to TRBJ2-1, with TRBD1 matching over 7 bases. With 7 bases clipped from V and 7 bases from J, the junction kept 8 bases outside the gene matches. The CDR3 covers 13 residues. In germline, CDR1 is SGHRS, CDR2 YFSETQ. CDR3 DNA sequence: TGCGCCAGCCACCAGCCAGGGGGAAATGAGCAGTTCTTC. It is translated as CASHQPGGNEQFF.

This clonotype was picked up a small number of times. The chain is built from TRBV28 and TRBJ2-5; D uncertain. Germline V gives CDR1 MDHEN, CDR2 SYDVKM. This CDR3 is built from 13 residues. Trimming pared 3 bases from V and 3 bases from J, leaving 8 bases between. This CDR3 reads CASSLFFEETQYF. In DNA form, the CDR3 reads TGTGCCAGCAGTTTGTTCTTTGAAGAGACCCAGTACTTC.

This clonotype showed up many times. The genes are TRBV10-3 and TRBJ1-2; no firm D call. This CDR3 spans 14 amino acids. Germline CDR1 is ENHRY and CDR2 is SYGVKD. The V end was cut by 3 bases, the J end by 0 bases, with 8 bases between. The DNA for the CDR3 is TGTGCCATCAGTGAAGGCACAGCTAACTATGGCTACACCTTC. Translation gives CAISEGTANYGYTF.

In regard to this clonotype: A much larger clonotype is one base distant, so this may be a read error. The chain uses TRBV13 and TRBJ2-2; 11 bases are a match to TRBD2. Germline V gene sequence: CDR1 PRHDT, CDR2 FYEKMQ (reference sequence). CDR3 length: 16 residues. The CDR3 DNA reads TGTGCCAGCAGCTCCCGACTAGCGGGGCGCGCCGGGGGGCTGTTTTTT. It translates to CASSSRLAGRAGGLFF.

The table lists this clonotype with many counts. The V call is TRBV5-1, the J call TRBJ2-7; D is uncertain. V was shortened by 3 bases and J by 4 bases, with 8 bases between the two germline ends. The germline CDR1 and CDR2 sequences are SGHRS and YFSETQ. This CDR3 has 12 amino acids. CDR3 bases: TGCGCCAGCAGCTCCCTAGGGTACGAGCAGTACTTC. Amino acid sequence: CASSSLGYEQYF. The whole variable domain, filled in from reference TRBV5-1 and TRBJ2-7, reads KAGVTQTPRYLIKTRGQQVTLSCSPISGHRSVSWYQQTPGQGLQFLFEYFSETQRNKGNFPGRFSGRQFSNSRSEMNVSTLELGDSALYLCASSSLGYEQYFGPGTRLTVT.

This clonotype came up many times. This chain connects TRBV4-1 to TRBJ1-4, with D tentatively TRBD1 (5 bases). V gave up 2 bases and J gave up 8 bases, with 18 bases separating them. This CDR3 is built from 16 residues. From germline, CDR1 is MGHRA and CDR2 YSYEKL. The CDR3 DNA sequence: TGCGCCAGCAGCCAACCCCCGACAGCCCTCAGCGAAAAACTGTTTTTT. Protein product: CASSQPPTALSEKLFF.

The rearrangement joins TRBV3-1 to TRBJ2-7; 9 nucleotides align to TRBD1. There are 15 residues in the CDR3. The V segment lost 3 bases and the J segment 3 bases; nucleotides outside the gene matches: 6. CDR1 and CDR2 (germline): LGHDT, YNNKEL (reference sequence). The CDR3: CASSHRGQGGYEQYF. CDR3 DNA: TGTGCCAGCAGCCACCGGGGACAGGGTGGCTACGAGCAGTACTTC.

This clonotype was recorded many times. The chain joins TRBV9 to TRBJ2-2, with 7 bases lining up with TRBD2. J was trimmed by 1 base and V by 4 bases; bases with no gene match: 4. The CDR3 is made up of 15 amino acids. Germline V gene data show CDR1 as SGDLS and CDR2 as YYNGEE. CDR3 DNA: TGTGCCAGCAGCTCACGCGGGGGGAACACCGGGGAGCTGTTTTTT. Amino acid sequence: CASSSRGGNTGELFF. The whole variable domain, remainder taken from reference TRBV9 and TRBJ2-2, is DSGVTQTPKHLITATGQRVTLRCSPRSGDLSVYWYQQSLDQGLQFLIQYYNGEERAKGNILERFSAQQFPDLHSELNLSSLELGDSALYFCASSSRGGNTGELFFGEGSRLTVL.

This clonotype was observed at least ten times. This sequence joins TRBV2 and TRBJ2-3; possible D gene TRBD2, 5 bases. Deletions cut 6 bases from V and 1 base from J, with 8 bases between. The germline CDR1 and CDR2 sequences are SNHLY and FYNNEI. CDR3 size: 13 residues. DNA of the CDR3: TGTGCCAGCAGAGCTAGCCGCACAGATACGCAGTATTTT. Translation: CASRASRTDTQYF.

This clonotype was seen ten or more times. The rearrangement joins TRBV28 to TRBJ1-1; the match to TRBD1 covers 7 bases. CDR3 length: 14 amino acids. The V and J ends lost 7 bases and 1 base, in that order; junction bases with no gene match: 6. CDR1 and CDR2 from the germline V gene are MDHEN and SYDVKM. CDR3 region: CASIQGGSNTEAFF. In DNA form, the CDR3 reads TGTGCCAGCATCCAGGGGGGGTCGAACACTGAAGCTTTCTTT.

This clonotype occurred a few times. J is TRBJ1-1 and V is TRBV7-9; 8 bases map to TRBD1. The V segment lost 6 bases and the J segment 5 bases; nucleotides outside the gene matches: 11. Per germline, CDR1 SEHNR and CDR2 FQNEAQ (reference sequence). The CDR3 loop spans 15 amino acids. The CDR3 loop reads CASSHRQGRETEAFF. DNA for the CDR3: TGTGCCAGCAGTCATCGACAGGGGAGAGAAACTGAAGCTTTCTTT.

This clonotype was observed at least ten times. This chain's CDR3 is CASSPDRGFQETQYF. DNA for the CDR3: TGTGCCAGCTCACCAGATCGGGGTTTTCAAGAGACCCAGTACTTC. The chain recombines TRBV18 with TRBJ2-5; TRBD2 might be the D (5 bases). The CDR3 is 15 amino acids. V shed 2 bases and J shed 2 bases, with 12 bases lying between them. CDR1 and CDR2 from the germline V gene are KGHSH and LQKENI.

The sample holds a few counts of this clonotype. The J gene is TRBJ1-5, the V gene TRBV7-9, with D hard to call. With 6 bases removed from V and 2 bases from J, the gap between germline ends came to 5 bases. The CDR3 has 12 amino acids. Germline assignment: CDR1 SEHNR and CDR2 FQNEAQ (reference sequence). CDR3 bases: TGTGCCAGCAGTATAGGCAATCAGCCCCAGCATTTT. Translating gives CASSIGNQPQHF.

This clonotype was seen ten or more times. The chain carries TRBV10-3 and TRBJ1-2; D not resolved. This CDR3 contains 16 residues. CDR1 is ENHRY and CDR2 is SYGVKD in the germline V gene. The germline V and J ends were trimmed by 6 bases and 1 base, with 18 bases remaining between them. The CDR3 here is CAISEETRTLNYGYTF. The CDR3 region has the DNA TGTGCCATCAGCGAGGAAACGCGGACCCTTAACTATGGCTACACCTTC.

V and J are TRBV7-3 and TRBJ2-1; 11 bases agree with TRBD2. The CDR3 extends over 16 amino acids. Trimming removed 1 base from V and 5 bases from J; junction bases left unmatched: 4. The germline V gene encodes CDR1 SGHTA and CDR2 FQGTGA. This chain's CDR3 is CASSLIASGGHNEQFF. CDR3 DNA sequence: TGTGCCAGCAGCTTAATAGCTAGCGGGGGGCACAATGAGCAGTTCTTC.

This clonotype was recorded many times. The rearrangement links TRBV9 to TRBJ2-5; D perhaps matches TRBD2 (5 bases). Germline V lookup: CDR1 SGDLS, CDR2 YYNGEE. This CDR3 region has 15 residues. With 1 base removed from V and 0 bases from J, the gap between germline ends came to 10 bases. The CDR3 spells CASSVRGSYQETQYF. CDR3 in DNA: TGTGCCAGCAGCGTACGGGGATCGTACCAAGAGACCCAGTACTTC.

This clonotype was seen ten or more times. The chain is built from TRBV6-2 or TRBV6-3 and TRBJ2-1, with D possibly being TRBD1 or TRBD2 (5 bases each). Germline assignment: CDR1 MNHEY and CDR2 SVGEGT. The CDR3 spans 15 residues. V lost 2 bases and J lost 0, with 8 bases in between. The CDR3 reads CASSYVGTSYNEQFF. CDR3 DNA sequence: TGTGCCAGCAGTTACGTGGGGACCTCCTACAATGAGCAGTTCTTC.

This clonotype showed up many times. The rearrangement joins TRBV7-9 to TRBJ2-1; TRBD1 or TRBD2 may be the D gene (5 bases each). V dropped 2 bases and J dropped 8 bases, with 25 bases sitting between them. The germline gives CDR1 SEHNR, CDR2 FQNEAQ (reference sequence). CDR3 length equals 18 residues. The CDR3 protein is CASSLSPRDPMGHDEQFF. CDR3 coding DNA: TGTGCCAGCAGCTTATCCCCCCGGGACCCTATGGGTCACGATGAGCAGTTCTTC.

This clonotype was observed many times. The chain is built from TRBV4-3 and TRBJ2-7; D is unclear. CDR1 is LGHNA and CDR2 is YSLEER in the germline V gene. The ends were cut back, 1 base at V and 0 bases at J, with 7 bases in the middle. The CDR3 is 14 residues long. DNA of the CDR3: TGCGCCAGCAGCCAAGTTGCACTCTCCTACGAGCAGTACTTC. It encodes CASSQVALSYEQYF.

This clonotype was seen ten or more times. For the CDR3, the DNA is TGTGCCAGCAGGGAACAGGGGGTAGGGACTTTCTTT. Its protein is CASREQGVGTFF. The chain carries TRBV2 and TRBJ1-1; the match to TRBD1 covers 8 bases. CDR1 is SNHLY, CDR2 FYNNEI, per germline. The length of the CDR3 is 12 residues. J lost 12 bases, V lost 6 bases, and 9 bases had no gene match.

The rearrangement uses TRBV19 and TRBJ2-1; TRBD2 aligns across 13 bases. The germline CDR1 and CDR2 sequences are LNHDA and SQIVND (reference sequence). CDR3 length: 18 amino acids. V dropped 5 bases and J dropped 7; count of bases not matched to a gene: 14. In nucleotides, the CDR3 is TGTGCCAGTAGTGTACCACGACTAGCGGGGGGACGAGAGAATGAGCAGTTCTTC. Its translation is CASSVPRLAGGRENEQFF.

This clonotype was counted many times. The rearrangement uses TRBV12-3 or TRBV12-4 and TRBJ1-3; TRBD1 agrees at 7 bases. With V trimmed by 7 bases and J by 2 bases, 8 bases remained unmatched. This CDR3 spans 15 amino acids. The DNA of the CDR3 is TGTGCCAGCAACAAACAGGGGACGGCTGGAAACACCATATATTTT. Protein sequence: CASNKQGTAGNTIYF.

The chain recombines TRBV7-9 with TRBJ2-7; possible D gene TRBD2, 6 bases. CDR1 is SEHNR and CDR2 is FQNEAQ in the germline V gene (reference sequence). The CDR3 covers 11 residues. Trimming pared 8 bases from V and 7 bases from J, leaving 12 bases between. CDR3 sequence (DNA): TGTGCCAGCGCGGGGCCCTGGGAGCAGTACTTC. Protein: CASAGPWEQYF.

This clonotype was seen at least ten times. The chain joins TRBV5-1 to TRBJ2-3, with TRBD1 matching 9 bases. V was clipped by 0 bases and J by 2 bases; unmatched bases: 4. Germline V gene data show CDR1 as SGHRS and CDR2 as YFSETQ. The CDR3 covers 16 residues. The CDR3 sequence: CASSLARDRATDTQYF. The CDR3, as DNA: TGCGCCAGCAGCTTGGCGCGGGACAGGGCCACAGATACGCAGTATTTT.